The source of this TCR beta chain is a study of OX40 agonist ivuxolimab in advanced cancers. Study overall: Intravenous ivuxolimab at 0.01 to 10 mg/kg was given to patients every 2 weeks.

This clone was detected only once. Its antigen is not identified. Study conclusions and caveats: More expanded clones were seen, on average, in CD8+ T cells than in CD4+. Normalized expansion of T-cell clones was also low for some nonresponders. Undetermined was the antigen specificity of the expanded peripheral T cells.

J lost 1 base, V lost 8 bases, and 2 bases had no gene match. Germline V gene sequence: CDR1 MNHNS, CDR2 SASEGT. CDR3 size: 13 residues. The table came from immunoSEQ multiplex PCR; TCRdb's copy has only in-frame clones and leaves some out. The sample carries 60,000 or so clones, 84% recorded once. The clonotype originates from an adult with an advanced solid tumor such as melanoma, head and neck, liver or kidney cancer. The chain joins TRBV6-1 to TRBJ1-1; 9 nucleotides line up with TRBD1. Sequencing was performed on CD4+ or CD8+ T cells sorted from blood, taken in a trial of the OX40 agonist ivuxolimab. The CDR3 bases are TGTGCCAGCGGGGGACAGGGGAACACTGAAGCTTTCTTT. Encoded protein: CASGGQGNTEAFF.